These 27 T cell receptor beta chains originate from one sample sequenced in a study of technical replicates of blood from a handful of donors. Sequencing used immunoSEQ multiplex PCR; TCRdb keeps in-frame clones, though not all of them. The data hold around 100,000 clones, with approximately 94% observed a single time. The sample comprised T cells isolated from PBMCs. The receptor set was obtained from a human donor in good health.

The rearrangement uses TRBV6-5 and TRBJ2-3; possible D gene TRBD2, 6 bases. The V gene's germline CDR1 is MNHEY and CDR2 SVGAGI. The length of the CDR3 is 13 residues. Trimming removed 8 bases at V and 4 bases at J, with 13 bases between. The CDR3 loop reads CASEGGRADTQYF. CDR3 DNA: TGTGCCAGCGAAGGAGGGAGAGCAGATACGCAGTATTTT.

About this clone itself: One end of the junction fails to match germline, which may point to a read error. The same CDR3 also results from other DNA sequences found in this sample. This chain joins TRBV6-5 and TRBJ2-3; TRBD1 aligns across 8 bases. The CDR3 length is 16 residues. The germline CDR1 and CDR2 sequences are MNHEY and SVGAGI. Here the CDR3 reads CASSLVGTGPTDTQYF. The CDR3 DNA follows: TGTGCCAGCAGTTTAGTTGGGACAGGCCCCACAGACACGCAGTATTTT.

This chain joins TRBV18 and TRBJ1-4; 10 bases match TRBD1. CDR1 and CDR2 (germline): KGHSH, LQKENI. The CDR3 has 16 amino acids. J lost 8 bases, V lost 3 bases, and 9 bases had no gene match. The CDR3 is CASSPPGTGVKEKLFF. The CDR3 region has the DNA TGTGCCAGCTCACCTCCCGGGACAGGGGTAAAAGAAAAACTGTTTTTT.

The V call is TRBV5-1, the J call TRBJ1-2; TRBD1 matches 7 bases. CDR1 and CDR2 (germline): SGHRS, YFSETQ. The CDR3 is made up of 15 amino acids. V lost 4 bases, J lost 0 bases, and 6 bases stayed unmatched. CDR3 amino acids: CASSIGTATNYGYTF. DNA for the CDR3: TGCGCCAGCAGCATAGGGACAGCTACTAACTATGGCTACACCTTC. Filled out from reference TRBV5-1 and TRBJ1-2, the complete variable domain reads KAGVTQTPRYLIKTRGQQVTLSCSPISGHRSVSWYQQTPGQGLQFLFEYFSETQRNKGNFPGRFSGRQFSNSRSEMNVSTLELGDSALYLCASSIGTATNYGYTFGSGTRLTVV.

In DNA, the CDR3 is TGTGCCATCAGCGCTAGCGGGAGTTCCAATGAGCAGTTCTTC. Amino acid sequence: CAISASGSSNEQFF. The rearrangement links TRBV10-3 to TRBJ2-1; 10 positions agree with TRBD2. The ends lost 6 bases at V and 6 bases at J; junction bases unmatched: 5. The CDR3 is 14 amino acids. Per germline, CDR1 ENHRY and CDR2 SYGVKD.

This chain uses TRBV19 with TRBJ1-3, with a weak D call TRBD1 (6 bases). The V end lost 2 bases, the J end lost 3 bases, and 14 bases lay between the germline ends. The CDR3 is 16 amino acids. Per the germline V gene, CDR1 is LNHDA and CDR2 is SQIVND (reference sequence). The CDR3 sequence: CASSIMGALDGNTIYF. For the CDR3, the DNA is TGTGCCAGTAGTATAATGGGGGCACTTGATGGAAACACCATATATTTT.

The gene calls are TRBV7-2 and TRBJ2-7; 8 nucleotides agree with TRBD1. The CDR3 contains 15 residues. After removal of 2 bases from V and 4 bases from J, the junction contained 7 bases not matched to a gene. Germline V CDR1 and CDR2: SGHTA, FQGNSA. DNA for the CDR3: TGTGCCAGCAGCTTAATCGGGACAGGTGTTTACGAGCAGTACTTC. This encodes CASSLIGTGVYEQYF.

This clone appeared once. The rearrangement uses TRBV11-3 and TRBJ2-5; maybe TRBD2 (5 bases). The germline V gene has CDR1 SGHNT and CDR2 YENEEA. This CDR3 region has 13 residues. V dropped 8 bases and J dropped 4 bases, with 14 bases sitting between them. The DNA for the CDR3 is TGTGCCAGCCTTCCGGGGATTCCAGAGACCCAGTACTTC. It encodes CASLPGIPETQYF. The full variable domain, completed using reference TRBV11-3 and TRBJ2-5, is EAGVVQSPRYKIIEKKQPVAFWCNPISGHNTLYWYLQNLGQGPELLIRYENEEAVDDSQLPKDRFSAERLKGVDSTLKIQPAELGDSAVYLCASLPGIPETQYFGPGTRLLVL.

This clone appeared a few times. The rearrangement links TRBV6-5 to TRBJ1-2, with D uncertain. Deletions cut 0 bases from V and 8 bases from J, with 13 bases between. The CDR3 loop spans 14 amino acids. Germline V CDR1 and CDR2: MNHEY, SVGAGI. The CDR3 region has the DNA TGTGCCAGCAGTTACTCGAATCAACAGACAGGCTACACCTTC. It translates to CASSYSNQQTGYTF.

The CDR3 DNA reads TGCGCCAGCAGCGAGACAGGTGGGACCTACGAGCAGTACTTC. This encodes CASSETGGTYEQYF. V usage is TRBV5-1 and J usage is TRBJ2-7; weak D call: TRBD1 (6 bases). V lost 4 bases to trimming and J lost 2 bases, with 13 bases between them. Germline V gene sequence: CDR1 SGHRS, CDR2 YFSETQ. This CDR3 is 14 amino acids long.

The gene calls are TRBV11-2 and TRBJ2-7; possibly TRBD2 for D (6 bases). V was trimmed by 5 bases and J by 5 bases, leaving 19 bases between them. This CDR3 has 15 amino acids. Per germline, CDR1 SGHAT and CDR2 FQNNGV. The CDR3 nucleotides read TGTGCCAGCAGCCCCTCATGGAGGGACGGTAACGAGCAGTACTTC. Encoded protein: CASSPSWRDGNEQYF.

The rearrangement joins TRBV10-3 to TRBJ2-7, with 8 positions matching TRBD2. The CDR3 has 15 amino acids. Germline values: CDR1 ENHRY, CDR2 SYGVKD. J was trimmed by 3 bases and V by 0 bases; bases with no gene match: 4. In nucleotides, the CDR3 is TGTGCCATCAGTGAGTCGGTAGCGGGGCACTACGAGCAGTACTTC. This translates into CAISESVAGHYEQYF.

The chain carries TRBV6-1 and TRBJ1-4; possibly TRBD1 for D (6 bases). The CDR3 spans 15 residues. The V gene lost 4 bases and the J gene lost 5 bases, with 14 bases spanning the gap. Germline values: CDR1 MNHNS, CDR2 SASEGT. The CDR3 sequence is CASSGSQGRNEKLFF. The CDR3 DNA is TGTGCCAGCAGTGGGTCACAGGGTCGAAATGAAAAACTGTTTTTT.

This chain links TRBV6-5 with TRBJ1-2, with TRBD1 identical over 10 bases. Germline trimming cut 7 bases from V and 4 bases from J; bases unmatched to any gene: 3. This CDR3 spans 13 amino acids. In germline, CDR1 is MNHEY, CDR2 SVGAGI. The CDR3 DNA sequence: TGTGCCAGCACCCGACAGGGGGCCTATGGCTACACCTTC. As protein: CASTRQGAYGYTF.

The rearrangement uses TRBV7-8 and TRBJ1-1, with D possibly matching TRBD1 (5 bases). Trimming pared 2 bases from V and 3 bases from J, leaving 10 bases between. Germline values: CDR1 SGHVS, CDR2 FQNEAQ. This CDR3 contains 14 residues. CDR3 DNA sequence: TGTGCCAGCAGCTTAAACGAAGGGGACACTGAAGCTTTCTTT. Translating it yields CASSLNEGDTEAFF.

This chain joins TRBV5-4 and TRBJ2-3, with 7 bases aligning to TRBD2. This CDR3 comprises 16 residues. Germline lookup yields CDR1 SGHNT and CDR2 YYREEE (reference sequence). V lost 4 bases and J lost 0; bases outside the gene matches: 8. The CDR3 sequence: CASSGGGPSSTDTQYF. In nucleotides, the CDR3 is TGTGCCAGCAGCGGGGGGGGACCCTCTAGCACAGATACGCAGTATTTT.

This clone showed up just once. The rearrangement uses TRBV4-2 and TRBJ2-2; D not resolved. The V gene lost 4 bases and the J gene lost 4 bases, with 4 bases spanning the gap. Germline values: CDR1 LGHNA, CDR2 YNFKEQ. The CDR3 consists of 12 residues. Here the CDR3 reads CASSPGTGELFF. Written as DNA, the CDR3 is TGTGCCAGCAGCCCGGGCACCGGGGAGCTGTTTTTT.

This sequence joins TRBV27 and TRBJ2-3; tentatively, D is TRBD2 (5 bases). Germline values: CDR1 MNHEY, CDR2 SMNVEV (reference sequence). This CDR3 region has 12 residues. Trimming shortened V by 6 bases and J by 5 bases, and 9 bases separated the two germline ends. The CDR3 DNA reads TGTGCCAGCAGCGGAGGCAGAGATACGCAGTATTTT. Protein: CASSGGRDTQYF.

The V call is TRBV25-1, the J call TRBJ2-7; maybe TRBD1 (6 bases). This CDR3 region has 12 residues. CDR1 and CDR2 from the germline V gene are MGHDK and SYGVNS. Between the trimmed V and J ends, which lost 4 bases and 3 bases, there was a span of 7 bases. The CDR3 region is CASSVTGYEQYF. The CDR3 DNA is TGTGCCAGCAGTGTGACAGGCTACGAGCAGTACTTC.

This clone was seen once. The V call is TRBV7-9, the J call TRBJ1-3; 11 bases line up with TRBD1. Trimming cost V 5 bases and J 1 base; bases outside gene matches: 13. Looked up from germline, CDR1 is SEHNR and CDR2 is FQNEAQ (reference sequence). The CDR3 runs 19 residues. The CDR3 DNA reads TGTGCCAGCAGCGGACCGGGACAGGGGGAGTTAAGTTCTGGAAACACCATATATTTT. Translated: CASSGPGQGELSSGNTIYF.

V and J are TRBV7-8 and TRBJ2-7, with 14 bases aligning to TRBD2. The CDR3 runs 16 residues. Trimming at V came to 3 bases and at J to 4 bases, leaving 5 bases not matched to a gene. CDR1 is SGHVS and CDR2 is FQNEAQ in the germline V gene. The CDR3 DNA follows: TGTGCCAGCAGCTTGACTAGCGGGAGGGGCCTATACGAGCAGTACTTC. Amino acid sequence: CASSLTSGRGLYEQYF.

V is TRBV5-5 and J is TRBJ2-1; TRBD2 matches at 14 bases. Trimming took 5 bases from V and 12 from J; bases not matched to a gene: 13. This CDR3 contains 16 residues. In germline, CDR1 is SGHKS, CDR2 YYEKEE (reference sequence). CDR3 sequence reads: CASSTSTGLAGVGQFF. DNA for the CDR3: TGTGCCAGCAGTACTAGCACGGGACTAGCGGGAGTCGGGCAGTTCTTC. Looking up the rest from reference TRBV5-5 and TRBJ2-1 gives the full variable domain: DAGVTQSPTHLIKTRGQQVTLRCSPISGHKSVSWYQQVLGQGPQFIFQYYEKEERGRGNFPDRFSARQFPNYSSELNVNALLLGDSALYLCASSTSTGLAGVGQFFGPGTRLTVL.

The chain recombines TRBV9 with TRBJ2-1; 8 positions match TRBD2. CDR1 SGDLS and CDR2 YYNGEE come from the germline V gene. This CDR3 region has 15 residues. The ends lost 4 bases at V and 9 bases at J; junction bases unmatched: 12. CDR3 in amino acids: CASSSQREFYFEQFF. Here the CDR3 DNA reads TGTGCCAGCAGCAGCCAGCGGGAGTTTTACTTTGAGCAGTTCTTC.

J is TRBJ2-1 and V is TRBV9; 8 bases are shared with TRBD2. The ends lost 0 bases at V and 7 bases at J; junction bases unmatched: 3. The CDR3 sequence is 14 residues long. Germline V CDR1 and CDR2: SGDLS, YYNGEE. The chain's CDR3 is CASSVGTSLNEQFF. The DNA for the CDR3 is TGTGCCAGCAGCGTAGGGACTAGCTTAAATGAGCAGTTCTTC.

J is TRBJ2-1 and V is TRBV21-1; the table's D call of TRBD2 was not tested on the DNA. TRBV21-1 is termed a pseudogene. CDR3 length: 23 amino acids. The CDR3 is CASSKVGVVIHFPTGRQIYEQFF. The CDR3 coding sequence is TGTGCCAGCAGCAAAGTGGGGGTAGTAATCCACTTCCCCACCGGGAGACAAATATATGAGCAGTTCTTC.

The V and J genes are TRBV6-6 and TRBJ2-1; D possibly corresponds to TRBD2 (5 bases). The CDR3 spans 11 residues. Trimming removed 5 bases at V and 13 bases at J, with 12 bases between. Germline lookup yields CDR1 MNHNY and CDR2 SVGAGI (reference sequence). As DNA, the CDR3 is TGTGCCAGCAGTGCCCTGGACTTTCAGTTCTTC. It translates to CASSALDFQFF.

CDR3 in amino acids: CASSGMNTGELFF. The CDR3, as DNA: TGCGCCAGTAGCGGGATGAACACCGGGGAGCTGTTTTTT. The chain recombines TRBV10-2 with TRBJ2-2, with TRBD2 matching over 8 bases. J lost 1 base, V lost 9 bases, and 1 base had no gene match. Germline V gives CDR1 WSHSY, CDR2 SAAADI. CDR3 size: 13 residues.